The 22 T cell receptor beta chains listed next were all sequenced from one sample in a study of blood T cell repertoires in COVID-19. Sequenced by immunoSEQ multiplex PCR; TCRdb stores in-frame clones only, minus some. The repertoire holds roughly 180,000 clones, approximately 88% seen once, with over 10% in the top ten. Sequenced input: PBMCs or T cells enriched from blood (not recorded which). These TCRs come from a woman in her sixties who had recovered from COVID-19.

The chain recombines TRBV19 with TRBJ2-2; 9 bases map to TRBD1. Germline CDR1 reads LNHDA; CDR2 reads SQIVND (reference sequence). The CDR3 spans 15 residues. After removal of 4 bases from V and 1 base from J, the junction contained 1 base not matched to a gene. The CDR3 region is CASSKDRGNTGELFF. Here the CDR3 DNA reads TGTGCCAGTAGTAAGGACAGGGGGAACACCGGGGAGCTGTTTTTT. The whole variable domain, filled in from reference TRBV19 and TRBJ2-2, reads DGGITQSPKYLFRKEGQNVTLSCEQNLNHDAMYWYRQDPGQGLRLIYYSQIVNDFQKGDIAEGYSVSREKKESFPLTVTSAQKNPTAFYLCASSKDRGNTGELFFGEGSRLTVL.

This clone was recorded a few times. CDR3 nucleotide sequence: TGTGCCAGCAGCCGACTAGCGGGGGAAGAGACCCAGTACTTC. Translating it yields CASSRLAGEETQYF. This chain connects TRBV11-1 to TRBJ2-5, with 12 bases identical to TRBD2. There are 14 residues in the CDR3. With 5 bases clipped from V and 3 bases from J, the junction kept 1 base outside the gene matches. Germline V gene data show CDR1 as SGHAT and CDR2 as FQDESV (reference sequence).

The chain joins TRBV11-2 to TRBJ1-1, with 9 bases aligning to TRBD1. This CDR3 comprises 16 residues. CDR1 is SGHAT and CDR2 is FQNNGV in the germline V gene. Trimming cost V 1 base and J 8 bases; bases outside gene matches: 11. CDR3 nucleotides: TGTGCCAGCAGCTTAGCCCCGGGACAGGGAATAGCCGAAGCTTTCTTT. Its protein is CASSLAPGQGIAEAFF.

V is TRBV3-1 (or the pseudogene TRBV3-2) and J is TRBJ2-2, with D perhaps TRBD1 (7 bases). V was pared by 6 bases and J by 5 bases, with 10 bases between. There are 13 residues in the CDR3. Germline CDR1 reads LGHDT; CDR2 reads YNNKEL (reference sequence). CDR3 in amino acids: CASRTGRTGELFF. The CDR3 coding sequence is TGTGCCAGCAGGACAGGGAGGACCGGGGAGCTGTTTTTT.

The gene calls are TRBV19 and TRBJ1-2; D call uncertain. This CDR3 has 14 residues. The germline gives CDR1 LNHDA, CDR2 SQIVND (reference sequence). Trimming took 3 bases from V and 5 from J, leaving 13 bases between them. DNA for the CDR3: TGTGCCAGTAGTATCGTAGGGAGGAGTTATGGCTACACCTTC. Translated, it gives CASSIVGRSYGYTF.

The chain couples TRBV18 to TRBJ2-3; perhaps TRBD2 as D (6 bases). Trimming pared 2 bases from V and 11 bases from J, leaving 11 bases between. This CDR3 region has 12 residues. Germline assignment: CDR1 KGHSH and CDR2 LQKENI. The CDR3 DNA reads TGTGCCAGCTCACCAGGGCGGGGCCAGCAGTATTTT. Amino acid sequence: CASSPGRGQQYF.

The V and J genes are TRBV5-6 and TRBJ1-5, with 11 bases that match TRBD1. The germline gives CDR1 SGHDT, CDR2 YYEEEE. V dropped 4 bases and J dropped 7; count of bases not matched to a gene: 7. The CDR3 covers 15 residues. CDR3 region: CASSQGQGDRQPQHF. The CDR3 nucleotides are TGTGCCAGCAGCCAGGGACAGGGGGATCGCCAGCCCCAGCATTTT.

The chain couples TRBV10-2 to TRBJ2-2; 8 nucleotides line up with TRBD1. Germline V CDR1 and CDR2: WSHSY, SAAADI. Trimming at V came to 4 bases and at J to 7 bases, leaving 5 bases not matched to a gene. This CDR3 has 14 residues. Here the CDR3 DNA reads TGCGCCAGCAGTGGGCAGGGGGCGGTCGGGGAGCTGTTTTTT. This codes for CASSGQGAVGELFF.

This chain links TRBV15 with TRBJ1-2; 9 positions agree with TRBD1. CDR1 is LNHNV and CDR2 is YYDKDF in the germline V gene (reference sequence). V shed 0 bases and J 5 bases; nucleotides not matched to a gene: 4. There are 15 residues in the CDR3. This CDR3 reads CATSRDTGQGYGYTF. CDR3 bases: TGTGCCACCAGCAGAGATACGGGACAGGGATATGGCTACACCTTC. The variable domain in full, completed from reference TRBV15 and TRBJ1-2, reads DAMVIQNPRYQVTQFGKPVTLSCSQTLNHNVMYWYQQKSSQAPKLLFHYYDKDFNNEADTPDNFQSRRPNTSFCFLDIRSPGLGDTAMYLCATSRDTGQGYGYTFGSGTRLTVV.

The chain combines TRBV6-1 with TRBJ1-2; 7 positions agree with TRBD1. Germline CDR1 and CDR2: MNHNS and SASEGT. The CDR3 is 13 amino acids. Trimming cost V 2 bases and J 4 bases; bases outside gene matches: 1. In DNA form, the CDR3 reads TGTGCCAGCAGTGAACAGGGGGTCTATGGCTACACCTTC. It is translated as CASSEQGVYGYTF.

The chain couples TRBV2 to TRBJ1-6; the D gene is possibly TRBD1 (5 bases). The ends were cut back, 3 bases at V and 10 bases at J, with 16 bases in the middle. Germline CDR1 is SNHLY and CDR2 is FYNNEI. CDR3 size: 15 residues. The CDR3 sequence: CASSDRDSGHSPLHF. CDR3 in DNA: TGTGCCAGCAGTGATAGGGACTCCGGGCACTCACCCCTCCACTTT.

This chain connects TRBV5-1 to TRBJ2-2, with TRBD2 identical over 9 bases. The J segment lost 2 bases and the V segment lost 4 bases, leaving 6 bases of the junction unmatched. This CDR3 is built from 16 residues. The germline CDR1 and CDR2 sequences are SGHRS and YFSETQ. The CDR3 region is CASSALAGLNTGELFF. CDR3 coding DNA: TGCGCCAGCAGCGCCCTAGCGGGACTTAACACCGGGGAGCTGTTTTTT.

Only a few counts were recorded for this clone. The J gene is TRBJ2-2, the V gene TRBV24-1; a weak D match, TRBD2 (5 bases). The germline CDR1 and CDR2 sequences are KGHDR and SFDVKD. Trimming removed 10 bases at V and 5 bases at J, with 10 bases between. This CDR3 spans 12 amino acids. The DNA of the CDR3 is TGTGCCACGAGACGCGGGACCGGGGAGCTGTTTTTT. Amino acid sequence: CATRRGTGELFF.

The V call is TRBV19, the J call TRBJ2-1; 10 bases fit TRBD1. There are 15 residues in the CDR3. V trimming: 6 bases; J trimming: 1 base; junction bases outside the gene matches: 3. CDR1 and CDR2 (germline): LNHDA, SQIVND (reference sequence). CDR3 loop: CASRMDRGSYNEQFF. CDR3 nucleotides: TGTGCCAGTAGAATGGACAGGGGGTCCTACAATGAGCAGTTCTTC. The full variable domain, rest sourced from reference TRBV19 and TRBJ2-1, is DGGITQSPKYLFRKEGQNVTLSCEQNLNHDAMYWYRQDPGQGLRLIYYSQIVNDFQKGDIAEGYSVSREKKESFPLTVTSAQKNPTAFYLCASRMDRGSYNEQFFGPGTRLTVL.

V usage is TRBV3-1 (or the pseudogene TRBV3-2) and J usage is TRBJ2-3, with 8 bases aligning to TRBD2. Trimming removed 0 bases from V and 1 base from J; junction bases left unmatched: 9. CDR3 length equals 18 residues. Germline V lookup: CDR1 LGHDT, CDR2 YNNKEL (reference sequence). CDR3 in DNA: TGTGCCAGCAGCCAAGACCAACTAACAGCGGGGGGCACAGATACGCAGTATTTT. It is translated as CASSQDQLTAGGTDTQYF.

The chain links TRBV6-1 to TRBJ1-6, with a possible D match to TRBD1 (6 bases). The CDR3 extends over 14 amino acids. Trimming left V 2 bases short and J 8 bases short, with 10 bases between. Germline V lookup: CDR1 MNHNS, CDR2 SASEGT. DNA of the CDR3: TGTGCCAGCAGTGAACACAGGGTAGATTCACCCCTCCACTTT. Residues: CASSEHRVDSPLHF.

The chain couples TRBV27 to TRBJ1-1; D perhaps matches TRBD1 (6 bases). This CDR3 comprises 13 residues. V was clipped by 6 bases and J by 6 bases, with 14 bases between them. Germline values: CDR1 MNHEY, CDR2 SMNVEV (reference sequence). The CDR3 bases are TGTGCCAGCAGGGTACAGGGTTTCCCTGAAGCTTTCTTT. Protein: CASRVQGFPEAFF.

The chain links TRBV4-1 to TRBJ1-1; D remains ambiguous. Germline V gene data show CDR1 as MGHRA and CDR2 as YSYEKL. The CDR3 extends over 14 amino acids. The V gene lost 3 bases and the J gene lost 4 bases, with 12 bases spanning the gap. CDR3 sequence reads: CASSQPRVSTEAFF. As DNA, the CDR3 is TGCGCCAGCAGCCAGCCTCGGGTGAGCACTGAAGCTTTCTTT.

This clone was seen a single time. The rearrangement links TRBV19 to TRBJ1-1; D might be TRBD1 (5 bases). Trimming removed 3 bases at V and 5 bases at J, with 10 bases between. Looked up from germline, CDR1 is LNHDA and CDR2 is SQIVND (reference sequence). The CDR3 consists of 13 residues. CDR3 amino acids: CASSMEGRTEAFF. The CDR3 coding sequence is TGTGCCAGTAGTATGGAGGGGCGGACTGAAGCTTTCTTT.

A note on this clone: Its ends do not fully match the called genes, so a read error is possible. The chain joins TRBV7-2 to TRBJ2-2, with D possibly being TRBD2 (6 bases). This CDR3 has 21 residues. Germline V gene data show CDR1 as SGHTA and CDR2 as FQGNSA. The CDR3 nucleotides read TGTGCCAGCAGATTAGCCTACTTTCAAAAAAGCGGGCCGGCTCCCACCGGGGAGCTGTTTTTT. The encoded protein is CASRLAYFQKSGPAPTGELFF.

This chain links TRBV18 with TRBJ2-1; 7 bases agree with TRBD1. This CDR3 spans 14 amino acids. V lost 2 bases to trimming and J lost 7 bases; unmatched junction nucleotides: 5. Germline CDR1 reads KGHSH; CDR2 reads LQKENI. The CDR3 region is CASSPRGLLNEQFF. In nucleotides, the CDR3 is TGTGCCAGCTCACCAAGGGGGCTCCTGAATGAGCAGTTCTTC.

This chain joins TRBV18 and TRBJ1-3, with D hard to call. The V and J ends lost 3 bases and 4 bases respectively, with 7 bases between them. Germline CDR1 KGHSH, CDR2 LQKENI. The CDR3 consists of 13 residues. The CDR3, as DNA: TGTGCCAGCTCACCGAACAGCGGAAACACCATATATTTT. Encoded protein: CASSPNSGNTIYF.